This record concerns one TCR beta chain sequence. The antigen it binds to is not known. The input lacks base qualities; no much larger clone sits a single base away. The control cohort consisted of approximately 12 patients who had myeloablative marrow transplants with methotrexate plus a calcineurin inhibitor and who were sampled 1 year after transplant. Mononuclear cells from peripheral blood and bone marrow were separated by Ficoll-Hypaque density centrifugation and then cryopreserved. V lost 3 bases and J lost 4 bases; the stretch between them is 6 bases long. The CDR3 holds 12 amino acids from the cysteine to the phenylalanine. Only CDR3 DNA remains: 36 bases, in frame from the first base. CDR1 is given as SGDLS and CDR2 as YYNGEE, both from the germline V gene. This sample is part of a study of T cells after posttransplantation cyclophosphamide (dated by TCRdb to about 2016). Regarding the research as a whole: T cell repertoire reconstitution was tracked by TRB sequencing after myeloablative bone marrow transplantation in which posttransplantation cyclophosphamide was used as GVHD prophylaxis. Antigen receptor sequencing covered samples from 35 PTCy-treated patients and approximately 15 of their related bone marrow donors. Blood from every one of the 30 or so PTCy patients who had 1-year posttransplant specimens underwent TRB sequencing. In 3 patients, TRB sequencing was also performed on up to about 3 more blood samples taken 2 to 5.2 years after transplant, and in a handful of patients, pretransplant blood was also TRB-sequenced. Because TRA and TRB clonality were tightly correlated in 9 samples, subsequent TCR analyses were focused on TRB only. Public TRB sequences were checked against a database of over 3,000 sequences associated with responses to pathogens, tumor antigens, self-antigens and alloantigens.

The study at large found these results: Across approximately 45 patients, TRB clonality was highly associated with recipient CMV seropositivity and CMV reactivation, and diversity in PTCy patients was similar to diversity in CNI/methotrexate controls. The TRB repertoires of T cells infiltrating skin or the GI tract showed only limited overlap with the TRB repertoires found in blood. At 1-2 months, donor-recipient similarity was low but rose over the first year, and the later blood repertoires were often dominated by donor CD8+ memory clones.

TRB sequencing used genomic DNA with the immunoSEQ assay at survey resolution or the hsTCRB kit. The authors processed their data as follows. The immunoSEQ software was used for initial read processing, and the LymphoSeq R package was used for repertoire analyses. Clonality was calculated as 1 minus normalized Shannon entropy, and the Gini coefficient was also calculated for each TRB dataset. Phenotypes of unsorted samples were inferred by mapping TRB sequences from sorted subsets of the recipient or donor onto unsorted samples of the same recipient. TCRdb re-hosts the immuneACCESS table, in-frame sequences only. Its copies lack some clones; in the studies checked, an unresolved V gene accounts for under half of them, and the cause for the rest is not known. The V and J calls and clone size come from that table; D and trimming were worked out from the DNA. The sample table lists roughly 21,000 clones, approximately 86% of them with a count of one. The ten largest clones take up about 2.1% of the sample.

This sequence was found in a female patient in her 30s who received an allogeneic stem cell transplant from an unrelated donor, was CMV-positive, and had acute and chronic GVHD. Once a transplant has taken place, some T cells may be donor derived. Source: PBMCs, taken 362 days after allogeneic stem cell transplant with calcineurin inhibitor and methotrexate. Recombination linked TRBV9 to TRBJ2-3, with a tentative D gene TRBD1 over 6 matching bases. The DNA reads TGTGCCAGCAGCGGACAGGCAGATACGCAGTATTTT. This translates into CASSGQADTQYF.